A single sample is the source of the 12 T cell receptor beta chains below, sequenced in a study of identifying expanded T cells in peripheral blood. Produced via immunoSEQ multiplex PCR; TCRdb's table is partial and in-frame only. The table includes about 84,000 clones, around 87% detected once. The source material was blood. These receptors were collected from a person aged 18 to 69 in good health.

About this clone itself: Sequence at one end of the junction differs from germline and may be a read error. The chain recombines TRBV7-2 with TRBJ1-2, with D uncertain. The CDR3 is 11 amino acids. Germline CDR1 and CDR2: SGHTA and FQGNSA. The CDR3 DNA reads TGTGCCAGCAGCTTAGGCAGGCCCTATGCCTTC. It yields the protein CASSLGRPYAF.

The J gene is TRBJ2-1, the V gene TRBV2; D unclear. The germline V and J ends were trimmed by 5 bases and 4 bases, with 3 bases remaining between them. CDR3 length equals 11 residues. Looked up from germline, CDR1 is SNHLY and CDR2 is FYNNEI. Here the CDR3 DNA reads TGTGCCAGCAGTACTTACAATGAGCAGTTCTTC. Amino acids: CASSTYNEQFF.

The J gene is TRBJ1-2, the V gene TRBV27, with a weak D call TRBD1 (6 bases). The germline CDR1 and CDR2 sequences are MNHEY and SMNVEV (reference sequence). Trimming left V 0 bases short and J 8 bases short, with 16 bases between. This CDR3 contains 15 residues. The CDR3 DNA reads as TGTGCCAGCAGTTTATCGGCAGGGACGGGGGCCGGCTACACCTTC. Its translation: CASSLSAGTGAGYTF.

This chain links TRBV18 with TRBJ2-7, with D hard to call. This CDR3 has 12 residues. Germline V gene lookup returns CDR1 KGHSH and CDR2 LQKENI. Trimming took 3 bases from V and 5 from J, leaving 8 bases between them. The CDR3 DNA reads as TGTGCCAGCTCACCGGACGGTAACGAGCAGTACTTC. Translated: CASSPDGNEQYF.

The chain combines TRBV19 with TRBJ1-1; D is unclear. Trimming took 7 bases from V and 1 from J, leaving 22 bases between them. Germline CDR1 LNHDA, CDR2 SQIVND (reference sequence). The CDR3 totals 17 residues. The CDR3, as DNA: TGTGCCAGTACACGTGGTATCTCGGCGGGGAGGAACACTGAAGCTTTCTTT. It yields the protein CASTRGISAGRNTEAFF.

The CDR3: CASSQDSGPGGEQYF. The CDR3 nucleotides are TGCGCCAGCAGCCAAGATTCAGGGCCCGGTGGCGAGCAGTACTTC. The chain employs TRBV4-3 and TRBJ2-7; D is possibly TRBD1 (5 bases). Germline V gene data show CDR1 as LGHNA and CDR2 as YSLEER. V lost 0 bases, J lost 6 bases, and 15 bases lay in between. The CDR3 covers 15 residues.

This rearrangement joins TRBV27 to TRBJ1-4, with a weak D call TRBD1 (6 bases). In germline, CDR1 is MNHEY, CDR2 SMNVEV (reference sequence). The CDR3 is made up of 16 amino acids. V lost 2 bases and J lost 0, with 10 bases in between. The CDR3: CASSLLQGPTNEKLFF. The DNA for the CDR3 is TGTGCCAGCAGTTTACTACAGGGCCCAACTAATGAAAAACTGTTTTTT.

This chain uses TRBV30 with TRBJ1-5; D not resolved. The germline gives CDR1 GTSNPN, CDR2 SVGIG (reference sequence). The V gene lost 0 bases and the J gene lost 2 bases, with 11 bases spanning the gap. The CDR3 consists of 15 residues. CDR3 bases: TGTGCCTGGAGTGTAAAGGGCTGGGGCAATCAGCCCCAGCATTTT. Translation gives CAWSVKGWGNQPQHF.

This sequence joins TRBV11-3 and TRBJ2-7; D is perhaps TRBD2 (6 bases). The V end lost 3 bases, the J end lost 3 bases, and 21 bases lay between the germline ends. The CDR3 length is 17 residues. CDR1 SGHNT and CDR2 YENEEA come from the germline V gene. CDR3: CASSFGAGGRILYEQYF. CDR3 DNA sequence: TGTGCCAGCAGCTTTGGCGCCGGGGGACGAATTCTCTACGAGCAGTACTTC.

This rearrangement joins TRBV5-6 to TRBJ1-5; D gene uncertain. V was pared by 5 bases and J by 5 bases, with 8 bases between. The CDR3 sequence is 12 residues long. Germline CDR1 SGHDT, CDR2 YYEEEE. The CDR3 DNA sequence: TGTGCCAGCAGTGACGGTTATCAGCCCCAGCATTTT. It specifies CASSDGYQPQHF.

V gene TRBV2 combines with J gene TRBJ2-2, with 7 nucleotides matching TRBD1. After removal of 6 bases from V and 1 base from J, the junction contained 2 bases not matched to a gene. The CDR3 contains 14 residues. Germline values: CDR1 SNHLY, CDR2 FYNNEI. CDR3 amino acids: CASRTGWNTGELFF. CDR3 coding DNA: TGTGCCAGCAGGACAGGGTGGAACACCGGGGAGCTGTTTTTT. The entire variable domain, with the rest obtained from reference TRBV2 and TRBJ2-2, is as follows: EPEVTQTPSHQVTQMGQEVILRCVPISNHLYFYWYRQILGQKVEFLVSFYNNEISEKSEIFDDQFSVERPDGSNFTLKIRSTKLEDSAMYFCASRTGWNTGELFFGEGSRLTVL.

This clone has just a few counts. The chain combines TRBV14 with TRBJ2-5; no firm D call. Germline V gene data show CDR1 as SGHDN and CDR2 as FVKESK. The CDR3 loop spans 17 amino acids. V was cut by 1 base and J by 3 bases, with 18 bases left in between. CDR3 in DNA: TGTGCCAGCAGCCAAGTTTATGGTAGTTGGGCAGAAGAGACCCAGTACTTC. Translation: CASSQVYGSWAEETQYF.